A selection of T cell receptor beta chains follows, all from one sample in a study of CD8+ T cells in alopecia areata. The data were produced by immunoSEQ multiplex PCR, yet TCRdb's version contains in-frame clones alone and is incomplete. The sample consists of 90,000 to 100,000 clones, around 38% of them appearing once. The sequencing sample was made of CD4+ T cells sorted from blood. The receptors shown here come from a human donor with alopecia areata. The conserved cysteine and the conserved F or W are not part of the CDR3 here. A D gene is named only where the DNA matches it firmly. Rows may omit the clone size; those that give it use once, few, many or a size class.

-	TRBV30	-	AWSKGLALAF
few	TRBV5-1	-	ASSLRWNTEAF
-	TRBV18	-	ASSPGSSAYEQY
-	TRBV29-1	TRBD1	SVPPGQGGTEAF
-	TRBV11-2	TRBD2	ASRFLLAGAYEQY
-	TRBV5-1	TRBD2	ASSLGLASSYEQY
-	TRBV6-6	TRBD1	ASSSGTGSSYEQY
-	TRBV10-2	-	ASSEGYSEAF
-	TRBV9	TRBD1	ASSVGQGTINEQF
-	TRBV6-5	-	ASSYRGQRGGQQH
-	TRBV5-4	-	ASSSPPDTQY
-	TRBV6-6	-	ASSYRSTDTQY
few	TRBV30	-	AWSVFGQHNQPQH
few	TRBV15	-	ATSRDPRGAEAF
-	TRBV27	-	ASSLRRSRTDTQY
-	TRBV6-5	TRBD1	ASWTGRETQY
once	TRBV5-1	TRBD1	ASSSGTAPYNEQF
few	TRBV18	TRBD1	ASSFTGTVSYEQY
few	TRBV7-9	TRBD2	ASSPNGGATETQY
-	TRBV30	-	AWDPGRTDTQY
few	TRBV18	TRBD1	ASSPNPGQGFGYT
-	TRBV7-8	-	ASSLITGGAQY
-	TRBV2	TRBD2	ASISLAGVLSYEQY
-	TRBV20-1	-	SAEGEDTQY
few	TRBV28	TRBD2	ASSDGLAHEQY
-	TRBV7-2	-	ASSSYSPNYGYT
-	TRBV29-1	-	SVGGEGKLHGYT
-	TRBV10-3	TRBD1	AISLQGASTEAF
once	TRBV4-1	TRBD2	ASSREGFGSYYEQY
-	TRBV6-5	-	ASSPWTTGSYEQY
many	TRBV7-2	TRBD1	ASSPAGTEKGTQY
few	TRBV7-9	TRBD1	ASSLSTGWIDTQY
-	TRBV29-1	-	SVDIHSGANVLT
-	TRBV1	-	TSSQDLGLAGGPADTQY
few	TRBV4-3	TRBD1	ASSQVKDRGDEKLF
-	TRBV7-2	-	ASKQGPNYGYT
-	TRBV9	-	ASSVGPGDYSTDTQY
few	TRBV7-9	TRBD2	ASSLASAGDYEQY
-	TRBV5-4	-	ASSRKNSNQPQH
once	TRBV30	-	AWSVVAGAEAF
-	TRBV27	-	ASSLSWTDTIY
-	TRBV7-3	TRBD1	ASSIGTANTEAF
-	TRBV30	-	AWSVYSHEQF
few	TRBV7-2	-	ASSLRSSTDTQY
-	TRBV11-1	-	ASTLSRGQETQY
few	TRBV5-4	-	ASSLDQETQY
-	TRBV7-9	TRBD1	ASSFNRGEEAF
-	TRBV2	-	ASSLGRGREGYT
-	TRBV30	TRBD1	AFGIYPGTGASLGGYT
many	TRBV18	TRBD1	ASSPLGQLSGNTIY
-	TRBV6-5	-	ASSYSGSPLH
few	TRBV7-3	TRBD1	ASSPPGTGSVLT
-	TRBV2	-	ASSGTTSNEQF
few	TRBV7-9	-	ASSLGGTGETQY
-	TRBV29-1	TRBD1	SVERVRDRAYGYT